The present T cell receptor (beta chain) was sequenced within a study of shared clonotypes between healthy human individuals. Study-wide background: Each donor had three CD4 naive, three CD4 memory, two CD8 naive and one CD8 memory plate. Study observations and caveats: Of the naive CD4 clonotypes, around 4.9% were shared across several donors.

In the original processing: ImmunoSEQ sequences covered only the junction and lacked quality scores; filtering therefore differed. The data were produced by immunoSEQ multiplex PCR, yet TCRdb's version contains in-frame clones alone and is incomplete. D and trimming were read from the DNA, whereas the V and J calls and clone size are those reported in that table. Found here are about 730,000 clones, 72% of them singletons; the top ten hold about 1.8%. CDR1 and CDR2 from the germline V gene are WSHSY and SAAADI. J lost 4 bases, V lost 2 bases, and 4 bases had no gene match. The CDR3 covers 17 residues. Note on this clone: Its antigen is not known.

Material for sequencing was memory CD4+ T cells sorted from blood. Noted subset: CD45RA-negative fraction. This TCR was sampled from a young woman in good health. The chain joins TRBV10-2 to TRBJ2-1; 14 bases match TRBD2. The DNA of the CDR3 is TGCGCCAGCAGTGAGCTGGGACTAGCGGGAGCTTACAATGAGCAGTTCTTC. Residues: CASSELGLAGAYNEQFF.